The 12 T cell receptor beta chains given below trace back to one sample, sequenced in a study of shared clonotypes between healthy human individuals. TCRdb's table, derived via immunoSEQ multiplex PCR, lists solely in-frame clones and lacks some. The sample includes about 490,000 clones, 81% of them seen just once. Sequencing was carried out using PBMCs. These receptors originate from a middle-aged woman in good health. Some clones in this sample may be carry-over from other donors' samples.

The chain is built from TRBV5-3 and TRBJ2-7; the match to TRBD2 covers 12 bases. TRBV5-3 is sorted into the ORF group, with uncertain function. The ends lost 4 bases at V and 2 bases at J; junction bases unmatched: 13. The CDR3 is 18 amino acids. The CDR3 region is CARSPGRLAGDVAYEQYF. Written as DNA, the CDR3 is TGTGCCAGAAGCCCAGGCCGACTAGCGGGAGATGTTGCCTACGAGCAGTACTTC.

The chain links TRBV7-9 to TRBJ2-1; D is unresolved. The CDR3 extends over 15 amino acids. Trimming removed 0 bases at V and 6 bases at J, with 12 bases between. CDR1 SEHNR and CDR2 FQNEAQ come from the germline V gene (reference sequence). CDR3 sequence (DNA): TGTGCCAGCAGCTTAGCTCTTGGTTACCTCAATGAGCAGTTCTTC. Protein product: CASSLALGYLNEQFF.

This clone has a single count. The rearrangement joins TRBV11-2 to TRBJ1-5, with unresolved D. Germline-derived CDR1 and CDR2 are SGHAT and FQNNGV. The ends were cut back, 3 bases at V and 7 bases at J, with 10 bases in the middle. This CDR3 contains 13 residues. CDR3 residues: CASSFGVLQPQHF. The CDR3 region has the DNA TGTGCCAGCAGCTTCGGGGTGTTGCAGCCCCAGCATTTT.

This clone was found a few times. The gene calls are TRBV5-1 and TRBJ2-5; 12 bases align to TRBD2. V shed 5 bases and J 5 bases; nucleotides not matched to a gene: 4. Germline values: CDR1 SGHRS, CDR2 YFSETQ. CDR3 length: 14 amino acids. Here the CDR3 DNA reads TGCGCCAGCAGTCATGGACTAGCGGGGGAGACCCAGTACTTC. It yields the protein CASSHGLAGETQYF.

The rearrangement links TRBV7-9 to TRBJ2-3, with TRBD2 identical over 7 bases. The CDR3 runs to 15 residues. V trimming: 1 base; J trimming: 3 bases; junction bases outside the gene matches: 4. Germline V lookup: CDR1 SEHNR, CDR2 FQNEAQ (reference sequence). CDR3 sequence reads: CASSLGGSWTDTQYF. The CDR3 bases are TGTGCCAGCAGCTTAGGCGGGAGTTGGACAGATACGCAGTATTTT.

The V gene is TRBV2, the J gene TRBJ1-3; 9 positions agree with TRBD1. This CDR3 spans 15 amino acids. Germline CDR1 is SNHLY and CDR2 is FYNNEI. V shed 6 bases and J 3 bases; nucleotides not matched to a gene: 6. The CDR3: CASREQGANGNTIYF. CDR3 DNA sequence: TGTGCCAGCAGGGAACAGGGGGCTAATGGAAACACCATATATTTT.

This chain links TRBV5-4 with TRBJ2-1, with TRBD1 matching 10 bases. V trimming: 3 bases; J trimming: 2 bases; junction bases outside the gene matches: 2. Germline V gene lookup returns CDR1 SGHNT and CDR2 YYREEE (reference sequence). The CDR3 runs 15 residues. CDR3 loop: CASSWGTGAYNEQFF. The DNA of the CDR3 is TGTGCCAGCAGCTGGGGGACAGGGGCCTACAATGAGCAGTTCTTC.

The genes are TRBV2 and TRBJ2-2; either TRBD1 or TRBD2 may fit D (5 bases each). Trimming shortened V by 9 bases and J by 2 bases, and 16 bases separated the two germline ends. CDR3 size: 15 residues. Germline V gene data show CDR1 as SNHLY and CDR2 as FYNNEI. The CDR3 region has the DNA TGTGCCAGTAAATTTGGGACGGCTAACACCGGGGAGCTGTTTTTT. Translation: CASKFGTANTGELFF.

Comments on this clone: Only one base separates this from a far larger clonotype, so it likely reflects a read error. The chain employs TRBV4-3 and TRBJ2-3; D gene ambiguous. The CDR3 is 15 residues long. Germline V gives CDR1 LGHNA, CDR2 YSLEER. CDR3 sequence reads: CASSQEAIRTNTQYF. CDR3 in DNA: TGCGCCAGCAGCCAAGAGGCCATTCGCACAAATACGCAGTATTTT.

The V and J genes are TRBV5-8 and TRBJ2-3, with 9 bases lining up with TRBD1. Germline lookup yields CDR1 SGHTS and CDR2 YDEGEE. This CDR3 has 15 amino acids. Germline trimming cut 4 bases from V and 2 bases from J; bases unmatched to any gene: 5. The CDR3 reads CASSTGQGITDTQYF. CDR3 bases: TGTGCCAGCAGCACAGGACAGGGGATCACAGATACGCAGTATTTT.

This chain connects TRBV4-1 to TRBJ2-2, with 8 positions matching TRBD1. This CDR3 region has 17 residues. In germline, CDR1 is MGHRA, CDR2 YSYEKL. After removal of 4 bases from V and 2 bases from J, the junction contained 9 bases not matched to a gene. The CDR3 here is CASSLTTGQDNTGELFF. For the CDR3, the DNA is TGCGCCAGCAGCCTAACGACGGGACAGGACAACACCGGGGAGCTGTTTTTT.

This clone was picked up one time. The chain combines TRBV10-3 with TRBJ2-2; weak D call: TRBD2 (6 bases). The CDR3 runs to 13 residues. Germline-derived CDR1 and CDR2 are ENHRY and SYGVKD. Trimming removed 6 bases from V and 6 bases from J, with 11 bases in between. The CDR3: CAISRLDAGELFF. The CDR3 DNA reads as TGTGCCATCAGCCGACTAGACGCCGGGGAGCTGTTTTTT.